The 4 T cell receptor beta chains below all came from one sample that was sequenced in a study of T cell repertoires in cytomegalovirus infection. Using its own MiXCR run on the reads, TCRdb lists one record per CDR3 protein. The sample lists approximately 550,000 distinct CDR3 sequences; about 15% were seen once. Sequencing was performed on CD8+ T cells from PBMCs. The receptors stem from a human donor in good health (CMV status not recorded). Some clones in this sample may be carry-over from other donors' samples.

The chain carries TRBV9 and TRBJ2-3, with unresolved D. This CDR3 spans 14 amino acids. Trimming left V 4 bases short and J 2 bases short, with 11 bases between. Germline CDR1 reads SGDLS; CDR2 reads YYNGEE. This CDR3 reads CASSPGSDTDTQYF. The CDR3 bases are TGTGCCAGCAGCCCCGGGTCGGACACAGATACGCAGTATTTT. Using reference TRBV9 and TRBJ2-3 for the parts outside the CDR3, the full variable domain is DSGVTQTPKHLITATGQRVTLRCSPRSGDLSVYWYQQSLDQGLQFLIQYYNGEERAKGNILERFSAQQFPDLHSELNLSSLELGDSALYFCASSPGSDTDTQYFGPGTRLTVL.

Only a few counts were recorded for this clonotype. For the CDR3, the DNA is TGTGCCAGTAACAGGGACAGGGAGGGTTACGGTGAAGCTTTCTTT. Its protein product is CASNRDREGYGEAFF. The genes are TRBV19 and TRBJ1-1, with TRBD1 matching over 9 bases. Germline assignment: CDR1 LNHDA and CDR2 SQIVND (reference sequence). Trimming cost V 7 bases and J 7 bases; bases outside gene matches: 13. The CDR3 totals 15 residues.

Many counts were recorded for this clonotype. The CDR3 nucleotides are TGTGCCAGCAGTTACGCAGAAAACTATGGCTACACCTTC. It codes for CASSYAENYGYTF. The rearrangement joins TRBV6-5 to TRBJ1-2; D remains unclear. Germline V lookup: CDR1 MNHEY, CDR2 SVGAGI. There are 13 residues in the CDR3. V was pared by 2 bases and J by 2 bases, with 6 bases between.

In this sample, this clonotype turned up many times. The chain combines TRBV7-9 with TRBJ2-2; TRBD1 matches at 8 bases. The trim removed 5 bases at V and 4 bases at J, leaving 6 bases unmatched. Germline lookup yields CDR1 SEHNR and CDR2 FQNEAQ (reference sequence). The CDR3 runs 15 residues. The CDR3 DNA sequence: TGTGCCAGCAGCCCGGACAGGGTTGGCACCGGGGAGCTGTTTTTT. It translates to CASSPDRVGTGELFF.